This TCR beta chain was documented in a study of lymphopenia after photon versus proton radiotherapy. Comment on this clone: Its antigen is not identified.

Findings and limits, study-wide: Post-nadir TCR diversity decline inversely tracked overall survival among those who died. After lymphocyte nadir, photon-treated repertoires showed oligoclonal expansion, especially CD8+ Temra.

TCRdb's copy holds only in-frame clones and misses some; the assay was immunoSEQ multiplex PCR. The sample contains approximately 21,000 clones, 85% of which appear only once. The CDR3 runs to 15 residues. V was cut by 2 bases and J by 0 bases, with 9 bases left in between. CDR1 is SGDLS, CDR2 YYNGEE, per germline. The sequence derives from a man between 60 and 70 years old with pancreatic cancer. V gene TRBV9 combines with J gene TRBJ2-1; D is possibly TRBD2 (7 bases). This sample comprised peripheral blood, obtained from a patient treated with photon-based radiotherapy. The CDR3 loop reads CASSVAGASYNEQFF. The CDR3 coding sequence is TGTGCCAGCAGCGTTGCGGGGGCCTCCTACAATGAGCAGTTCTTC.